The 23 T cell receptor beta chains reported below all come from one sample, sequenced in a study of blood T cell repertoires in COVID-19. This table comes from immunoSEQ multiplex PCR, and its TCRdb copy is limited to in-frame clones, with some not included. Of 130,000 or so clones in the sample, around 90% are singletons; the top ten hold less than 2%. Specimen: peripheral blood. The receptor source for this set is a woman aged 55-69 years with acute or convalescent COVID-19.

The chain couples TRBV6-6 to TRBJ1-4, with TRBD1 matching over 8 bases. Trimming removed 9 bases from V and 10 bases from J; junction bases left unmatched: 13. Germline loops: CDR1 MNHNY, CDR2 SVGAGI (reference sequence). The CDR3 contains 14 residues. The DNA for the CDR3 is TGTGCCAGTAGAACGGACAGGGCCGCGGGAAAACTGTTTTTT. Protein product: CASRTDRAAGKLFF.

This rearrangement joins TRBV15 to TRBJ2-7; maybe TRBD1 (5 bases). CDR1 and CDR2 (germline): LNHNV, YYDKDF (reference sequence). V lost 0 bases and J lost 4, with 7 bases in between. The length of the CDR3 is 13 residues. In DNA form, the CDR3 reads TGTGCCACCAGCAGAGATCAGGGTTACGAGCAGTACTTC. Residues: CATSRDQGYEQYF.

The chain employs TRBV30 and TRBJ1-1, with D perhaps matching TRBD1 (5 bases). Germline-derived CDR1 and CDR2 are GTSNPN and SVGIG (reference sequence). Trimming removed 1 base at V and 5 bases at J, with 11 bases between. The CDR3 spans 13 residues. CDR3 DNA: TGTGCCTGGAGTGCCCAGGGAGGGACTGAAGCTTTCTTT. Translating it yields CAWSAQGGTEAFF. The complete variable domain, with remaining parts taken from reference TRBV30 and TRBJ1-1, reads SQTIHQWPATLVQPVGSPLSLECTVEGTSNPNLYWYRQAAGRGLQLLFYSVGIGQISSEVPQNLSASRPQDRQFILSSKKLLLSDSGFYLCAWSAQGGTEAFFGQGTRLTVV.

The rearrangement joins TRBV12-3 or TRBV12-4 to TRBJ1-1, with TRBD1 identical over 7 bases. V was pared by 2 bases and J by 14 bases, with 8 bases of the junction left unmatched. The CDR3 runs to 12 residues. The CDR3 is CASSLLVTGTFF. The CDR3 region has the DNA TGTGCCAGCAGTTTACTTGTGACAGGGACCTTCTTT.

The J gene is TRBJ2-3, the V gene TRBV4-1; D possibly corresponds to TRBD2 (6 bases). V gave up 1 base and J gave up 3 bases, with 8 bases separating them. This CDR3 has 14 amino acids. CDR1 MGHRA and CDR2 YSYEKL come from the germline V gene. The chain's CDR3 is CASSQGLETDTQYF. The DNA of the CDR3 is TGCGCCAGCAGCCAAGGACTAGAGACAGATACGCAGTATTTT.

The chain combines TRBV19 with TRBJ1-2; weak D call: TRBD1 (5 bases). The CDR3 length is 12 residues. Trimming removed 8 bases from V and 3 bases from J, with 10 bases in between. Germline V gene data show CDR1 as LNHDA and CDR2 as SQIVND (reference sequence). CDR3 region: CASQGAYYGYTF. The DNA for the CDR3 is TGTGCCAGTCAGGGTGCGTACTATGGCTACACCTTC. Supplemented by reference TRBV19 and TRBJ1-2, the full variable domain reads DGGITQSPKYLFRKEGQNVTLSCEQNLNHDAMYWYRQDPGQGLRLIYYSQIVNDFQKGDIAEGYSVSREKKESFPLTVTSAQKNPTAFYLCASQGAYYGYTFGSGTRLTVV.

In this sample, this clone turned up a few times. The chain is built from TRBV27 and TRBJ2-7; a weak D match, TRBD2 (6 bases). The germline V and J ends were trimmed by 6 bases and 4 bases, with 16 bases remaining between them. CDR3 size: 14 residues. Germline CDR1 and CDR2: MNHEY and SMNVEV (reference sequence). The CDR3 sequence: CASSPGTFHYEQYF. The CDR3 DNA sequence: TGTGCCAGCAGCCCCGGGACTTTTCATTACGAGCAGTACTTC.

The chain uses TRBV7-8 and TRBJ2-3; 8 nucleotides agree with TRBD1. Germline lookup yields CDR1 SGHVS and CDR2 FQNEAQ. V was pared by 6 bases and J by 0 bases, with 5 bases of the junction left unmatched. The CDR3 sequence is 15 residues long. The CDR3 here is CASSLGQGSTDTQYF. CDR3 nucleotide sequence: TGTGCCAGCAGTCTTGGACAGGGTAGCACAGATACGCAGTATTTT.

The chain uses TRBV3-1 (or the pseudogene TRBV3-2) and TRBJ2-4, with a possible D match to TRBD1 (6 bases). The CDR3 has 15 amino acids. Looked up from germline, CDR1 is LGHDT and CDR2 is YNNKEL (reference sequence). The V gene lost 3 bases and the J gene lost 7 bases, with 16 bases spanning the gap. CDR3 protein: CASSHRQALLNIQYF. The CDR3 DNA reads as TGTGCCAGCAGCCATAGACAGGCACTCCTGAACATTCAGTACTTC.

This chain uses TRBV5-5 with TRBJ2-1, with 7 nucleotides matching TRBD1. The J segment lost 10 bases and the V segment lost 3 bases, leaving 10 bases of the junction unmatched. CDR1 SGHKS and CDR2 YYEKEE come from the germline V gene (reference sequence). CDR3 length: 14 residues. DNA for the CDR3: TGTGCCAGCAGCTCCCCTACAGGGGCATTGGAGCAGTTCTTC. Translated: CASSSPTGALEQFF.

This clone turned up a few times. The V gene is TRBV30, the J gene TRBJ1-2; 7 bases line up with TRBD1. The trim removed 1 base at V and 7 bases at J, leaving 3 bases unmatched. Germline V lookup: CDR1 GTSNPN, CDR2 SVGIG (reference sequence). The CDR3 has 12 residues. The chain's CDR3 is CAWSAGGGGYTF. CDR3 sequence (DNA): TGTGCCTGGAGTGCAGGGGGAGGTGGCTACACCTTC. The complete variable domain, with remaining parts taken from reference TRBV30 and TRBJ1-2, reads SQTIHQWPATLVQPVGSPLSLECTVEGTSNPNLYWYRQAAGRGLQLLFYSVGIGQISSEVPQNLSASRPQDRQFILSSKKLLLSDSGFYLCAWSAGGGGYTFGSGTRLTVV.

Only a few counts were recorded for this clone. V and J are TRBV10-3 and TRBJ1-3; D is possibly TRBD1 (6 bases). V was clipped by 6 bases and J by 2 bases, with 17 bases between them. Looked up from germline, CDR1 is ENHRY and CDR2 is SYGVKD. CDR3 length: 16 amino acids. The CDR3 sequence: CAIRSYGGQTGNTIYF. CDR3 sequence (DNA): TGTGCCATCAGGTCCTACGGGGGGCAGACTGGAAACACCATATATTTT.

This chain links TRBV5-1 with TRBJ1-5; D possibly corresponds to TRBD1 (5 bases). The germline CDR1 and CDR2 sequences are SGHRS and YFSETQ. The V gene lost 5 bases and the J gene lost 4 bases, with 13 bases spanning the gap. This CDR3 has 14 residues. The CDR3 sequence is CASSLGGENQPQHF. DNA of the CDR3: TGCGCCAGCAGTCTTGGGGGGGAGAATCAGCCCCAGCATTTT.

V and J are TRBV2 and TRBJ1-5, with D uncertain. There are 14 residues in the CDR3. The germline V and J ends were trimmed by 7 bases and 2 bases, with 12 bases remaining between them. Germline V gene sequence: CDR1 SNHLY, CDR2 FYNNEI. For the CDR3, the DNA is TGTGCCAGCATTCGGGAGCAGGGCAATCAGCCCCAGCATTTT. Protein sequence: CASIREQGNQPQHF.

This rearrangement joins TRBV19 to TRBJ1-2; 7 bases match TRBD1. Trimming took 6 bases from V and 3 from J; bases not matched to a gene: 1. The CDR3 covers 12 residues. Germline assignment: CDR1 LNHDA and CDR2 SQIVND (reference sequence). CDR3 DNA sequence: TGTGCCAGTAGCGACAGGGACTATGGCTACACCTTC. Protein product: CASSDRDYGYTF.

The genes are TRBV7-2 and TRBJ2-7; TRBD2 matches 8 bases. This CDR3 contains 15 residues. Germline V gives CDR1 SGHTA, CDR2 FQGNSA. With V trimmed by 4 bases and J by 1 base, 6 bases remained unmatched. The CDR3 DNA reads as TGTGCCAGCAGCTCCCCCGGGGGGGCGTCCTACGAGCAGTACTTC. Its translation: CASSSPGGASYEQYF.

The V call is TRBV5-6, the J call TRBJ1-1, with TRBD1 identical over 10 bases. The V gene end was trimmed by 1 base and the J gene end by 0 bases; junction bases not matched to a gene: 3. There are 16 residues in the CDR3. Germline CDR1 SGHDT, CDR2 YYEEEE. The CDR3 reads CASSLPGQGMNTEAFF. The CDR3 nucleotides read TGTGCCAGCAGCTTGCCGGGACAGGGGATGAACACTGAAGCTTTCTTT.

The chain uses TRBV19 and TRBJ1-6; 8 bases agree with TRBD1. Germline lookup yields CDR1 LNHDA and CDR2 SQIVND (reference sequence). The CDR3 runs 15 residues. J gave up 4 bases and V 5 bases, and 4 bases lay outside the gene matches. This chain's CDR3 is CASSLRDRYNSPLHF. The CDR3 DNA is TGTGCCAGTAGTCTCCGGGACAGGTATAATTCACCCCTCCACTTT.

This clone was detected only once. This chain connects TRBV4-1 to TRBJ2-5; D remains unclear. V was trimmed by 1 base and J by 4 bases, leaving 7 bases between them. This CDR3 spans 13 amino acids. The germline gives CDR1 MGHRA, CDR2 YSYEKL. The DNA of the CDR3 is TGCGCCAGCAGCCAAGTCCACAGAGAGACCCAGTACTTC. Translating it yields CASSQVHRETQYF.

The J gene is TRBJ1-2, the V gene TRBV5-3, with D tentatively TRBD1 (6 bases). TRBV5-3 is labeled an ORF, and its function is uncertain. Deletions cut 0 bases from V and 5 bases from J, with 20 bases between. This CDR3 spans 17 amino acids. CDR3 sequence (DNA): TGTGCCAGAAGCTTGGAGGCCTCGGTGCAGGGGCTTTATGGCTACACCTTC. Its protein is CARSLEASVQGLYGYTF.

The chain has TRBV27 and TRBJ1-2; the D is unclear. This CDR3 region has 13 residues. Germline V lookup: CDR1 MNHEY, CDR2 SMNVEV (reference sequence). V dropped 4 bases and J dropped 10 bases, with 16 bases sitting between them. The CDR3 loop reads CASSWGGLTVYTF. Written as DNA, the CDR3 is TGTGCCAGCAGTTGGGGAGGCTTAACCGTCTACACCTTC.

The rearrangement uses TRBV6-1 and TRBJ2-7, with 7 nucleotides matching TRBD1. CDR1 and CDR2 from the germline V gene are MNHNS and SASEGT. This CDR3 region has 15 residues. Germline trimming cut 2 bases from V and 7 bases from J; bases unmatched to any gene: 11. The CDR3: CASSEPTTGIWEQYF. The CDR3 bases are TGTGCCAGCAGTGAACCGACGACAGGGATCTGGGAGCAGTACTTC.

V gene TRBV5-1 combines with J gene TRBJ2-7; D unresolved. Germline lookup yields CDR1 SGHRS and CDR2 YFSETQ. Trimming removed 0 bases at V and 1 base at J, with 8 bases between. CDR3 size: 14 residues. The CDR3 here is CASSLGSVSYEQYF. Written as DNA, the CDR3 is TGCGCCAGCAGCTTGGGCTCAGTTTCCTACGAGCAGTACTTC.